The 19 T cell receptor beta chains listed next were all sequenced from one sample in a study of shared clonotypes between healthy human individuals. Assay used: immunoSEQ multiplex PCR; TCRdb lists only in-frame clones, some missing. The sample has about 1.5 million clones; roughly 95% are singletons. The sequencing input was naive CD4+ T cells sorted from blood. Subset described: CD45RA+ positively selected. These receptors originate from a young man in good health.

The chain is built from TRBV2 and TRBJ2-2, with 11 nucleotides matching TRBD2. The V gene's germline CDR1 is SNHLY and CDR2 FYNNEI. The CDR3 is 19 amino acids. V lost 7 bases, J lost 6 bases, and 19 bases stayed unmatched. The CDR3 sequence is CASTDWLAGGGLEAGELFF. The CDR3, as DNA: TGTGCCAGCACCGACTGGCTAGCGGGAGGAGGGCTGGAGGCCGGGGAGCTGTTTTTT.

The genes are TRBV7-9 and TRBJ2-7; D perhaps matches TRBD2 (6 bases). Germline CDR1 reads SEHNR; CDR2 reads FQNEAQ (reference sequence). The CDR3 is made up of 14 amino acids. Trimming removed 5 bases at V and 0 bases at J, with 11 bases between. The DNA of the CDR3 is TGTGCCAGCAGCCCGAGCGGGTTCTCCTACGAGCAGTACTTC. This sequence encodes CASSPSGFSYEQYF.

The J gene is TRBJ1-4, the V gene TRBV29-1; tentatively, D is TRBD1 (5 bases). Per germline, CDR1 SQVTM and CDR2 ANQGSEA. CDR3 size: 16 residues. The V end was cut by 7 bases, the J end by 0 bases, with 18 bases between. CDR3 protein: CSARASGGSTNEKLFF. CDR3 nucleotides: TGCAGCGCACGCGCATCCGGGGGGTCAACTAATGAAAAACTGTTTTTT.

V usage is TRBV19 and J usage is TRBJ1-1, with 7 bases identical to TRBD1. Germline loops: CDR1 LNHDA, CDR2 SQIVND (reference sequence). CDR3 length: 12 residues. V lost 9 bases to trimming and J lost 5 bases; unmatched junction nucleotides: 6. The CDR3 sequence: CASEGAWTEAFF. CDR3 nucleotides: TGTGCCAGCGAGGGGGCATGGACTGAAGCTTTCTTT.

The chain links TRBV30 to TRBJ2-5; tentatively, D is TRBD2 (6 bases). The V gene lost 5 bases and the J gene lost 5 bases, with 6 bases spanning the gap. Germline CDR1 is GTSNPN and CDR2 is SVGIG (reference sequence). This CDR3 has 10 residues. CDR3 nucleotide sequence: TGTGCCTGGGGGGGGGAGACCCAGTACTTC. This translates into CAWGGETQYF. Supplemented by reference TRBV30 and TRBJ2-5, the full variable domain reads SQTIHQWPATLVQPVGSPLSLECTVEGTSNPNLYWYRQAAGRGLQLLFYSVGIGQISSEVPQNLSASRPQDRQFILSSKKLLLSDSGFYLCAWGGETQYFGPGTRLLVL.

This clone was recorded only once. The chain employs TRBV27 and TRBJ2-3; 10 bases are a match to TRBD2. The CDR3 is 15 amino acids. The V gene's germline CDR1 is MNHEY and CDR2 SMNVEV (reference sequence). Losses at the gene ends were 6 bases for V and 5 bases for J; bases not matched to a gene: 8. The CDR3 here is CASRSSGRAVDTQYF. The CDR3 DNA reads as TGTGCCAGCAGGAGCAGCGGGAGGGCCGTAGATACGCAGTATTTT.

V is TRBV4-2 and J is TRBJ2-3; TRBD2 matches 9 bases. The J segment lost 4 bases and the V segment lost 1 base, leaving 9 bases of the junction unmatched. Germline loops: CDR1 LGHNA, CDR2 YNFKEQ. CDR3 size: 17 residues. CDR3 DNA sequence: TGTGCCAGCAGCCAAGGGTCTAGGGCGGGAGGGGCAGATACGCAGTATTTT. Protein product: CASSQGSRAGGADTQYF.

The genes are TRBV6-1 and TRBJ2-1, with D perhaps assigned TRBD1 or TRBD2 (5 bases each). Germline lookup yields CDR1 MNHNS and CDR2 SASEGT. This CDR3 is 14 amino acids long. V dropped 5 bases and J dropped 6 bases, with 14 bases sitting between them. In nucleotides, the CDR3 is TGTGCCAGCAGTTTTGGGGGTCCTTCCAATGAGCAGTTCTTC. The encoded protein is CASSFGGPSNEQFF.

J is TRBJ2-7 and V is TRBV14; maybe TRBD1 (5 bases). The CDR3 has 17 residues. Trimming removed 0 bases at V and 2 bases at J, with 17 bases between. Germline V gives CDR1 SGHDN, CDR2 FVKESK. The CDR3 reads CASSQESRDRPTYEQYF. The CDR3 nucleotides are TGTGCCAGCAGCCAAGAGAGTCGAGACAGACCTACCTACGAGCAGTACTTC.

This clone was observed a few times. This specimen includes other DNA sequences encoding the same CDR3. The chain links TRBV18 to TRBJ2-7; 8 nucleotides line up with TRBD1. The CDR3 sequence is 13 residues long. Trimming removed 3 bases from V and 3 bases from J; junction bases left unmatched: 1. The germline CDR1 and CDR2 sequences are KGHSH and LQKENI. CDR3 residues: CASSPGTGYEQYF. The CDR3 DNA reads TGTGCCAGCTCACCCGGGACAGGCTACGAGCAGTACTTC.

V usage is TRBV29-1 and J usage is TRBJ1-2; 8 bases map to TRBD1. Trimming cost V 3 bases and J 9 bases; bases outside gene matches: 9. Germline values: CDR1 SQVTM, CDR2 ANQGSEA. CDR3 length: 13 residues. In DNA, the CDR3 is TGCAGCGTTGACTCTCTGGCAGGGGGCAGCTACACCTTC. It codes for CSVDSLAGGSYTF.

The chain uses TRBV14 and TRBJ2-7; 8 bases agree with TRBD2. Trimming cost V 2 bases and J 0 bases; bases outside gene matches: 9. In germline, CDR1 is SGHDN, CDR2 FVKESK. The CDR3 covers 17 residues. This CDR3 reads CASSQSHLAGISYEQYF. The CDR3 DNA is TGTGCCAGCAGCCAATCCCACCTAGCGGGCATCTCCTACGAGCAGTACTTC.

CDR3 DNA: TGTGCTAGGGCCAATGGGCAGACCGCGAACACCGGGGAGCTGTTTTTT. Its translation: CARANGQTANTGELFF. The rearrangement uses TRBV12-5 and TRBJ2-2; no clear D. The germline CDR1 and CDR2 sequences are LGHNT and FRNRAP. This CDR3 is built from 16 residues. Deletions cut 9 bases from V and 0 bases from J, with 17 bases between.

The genes are TRBV6-4 and TRBJ1-2; D is undetermined. Germline lookup yields CDR1 MRHNA and CDR2 SNTAGT. The V gene lost 3 bases and the J gene lost 0 bases, with 11 bases spanning the gap. This CDR3 region has 15 residues. The CDR3 spells CASSEIRSSNYGYTF. DNA of the CDR3: TGTGCCAGCAGTGAAATTCGCAGTTCTAACTATGGCTACACCTTC.

This clone appeared a single time. This chain connects TRBV7-9 to TRBJ1-1; D possibly corresponds to TRBD1 (6 bases). The CDR3 runs to 15 residues. V was pared by 1 base and J by 1 base, with 10 bases between. Germline V gene data show CDR1 as SEHNR and CDR2 as FQNEAQ (reference sequence). CDR3 amino acids: CASSLVRGENTEAFF. CDR3 coding DNA: TGTGCCAGCAGCTTAGTCAGGGGAGAGAACACTGAAGCTTTCTTT.

V usage is TRBV10-2 and J usage is TRBJ2-1; 7 bases are a match to TRBD2. With 6 bases clipped from V and 2 bases from J, the junction kept 7 bases outside the gene matches. Germline V gene data show CDR1 as WSHSY and CDR2 as SAAADI. CDR3 length equals 15 residues. The CDR3 loop is CASSQPGLPYNEQFF. CDR3 coding DNA: TGCGCCAGCAGCCAGCCGGGACTACCCTACAATGAGCAGTTCTTC.

This rearrangement joins TRBV2 to TRBJ1-2; the D is unclear. Germline V CDR1 and CDR2: SNHLY, FYNNEI. The CDR3 has 13 amino acids. V was pared by 3 bases and J by 8 bases, with 13 bases between. CDR3 sequence: CASSDIGVRGYTF. The DNA for the CDR3 is TGTGCCAGCAGTGATATCGGGGTCCGCGGCTACACCTTC.

The chain is built from TRBV4-2 and TRBJ2-5; TRBD1 might be the D (5 bases). V was trimmed by 5 bases and J by 2 bases, leaving 9 bases between them. Per germline, CDR1 LGHNA and CDR2 YNFKEQ. This CDR3 region has 13 residues. CDR3 amino acids: CASSGQTQETQYF. The CDR3 DNA sequence: TGTGCCAGCAGCGGACAAACGCAAGAGACCCAGTACTTC.

This clone was seen a single time. One end of the junction fails to match germline, which may point to a read error. The chain carries TRBV27 and TRBJ2-1, with 9 bases fitting TRBD2. Germline loops: CDR1 MNHEY, CDR2 SMNVEV (reference sequence). This CDR3 has 12 residues. The CDR3 DNA follows: TGTGCCAGCAGTTTCGGACTAGCGCCACCCCTCTTC. Translating gives CASSFGLAPPLF.